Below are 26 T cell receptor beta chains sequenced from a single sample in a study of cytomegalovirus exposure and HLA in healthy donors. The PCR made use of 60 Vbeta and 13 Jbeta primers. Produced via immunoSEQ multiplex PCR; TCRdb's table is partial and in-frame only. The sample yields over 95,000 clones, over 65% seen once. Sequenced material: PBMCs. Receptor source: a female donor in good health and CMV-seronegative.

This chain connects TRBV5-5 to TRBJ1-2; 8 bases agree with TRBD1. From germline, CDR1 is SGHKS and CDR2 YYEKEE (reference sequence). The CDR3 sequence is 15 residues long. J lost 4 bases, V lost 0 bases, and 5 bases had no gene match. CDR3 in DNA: TGTGCCAGCAGCTTGGTAGGACAGGGATTCTATGGCTACACCTTC. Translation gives CASSLVGQGFYGYTF.

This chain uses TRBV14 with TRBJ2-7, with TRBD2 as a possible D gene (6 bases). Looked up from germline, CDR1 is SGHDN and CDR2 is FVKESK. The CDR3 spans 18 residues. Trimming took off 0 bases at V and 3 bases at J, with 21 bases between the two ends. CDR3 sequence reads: CASSQDWFATGEIYEQYF. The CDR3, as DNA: TGTGCCAGCAGCCAAGATTGGTTTGCAACGGGGGAAATCTACGAGCAGTACTTC.

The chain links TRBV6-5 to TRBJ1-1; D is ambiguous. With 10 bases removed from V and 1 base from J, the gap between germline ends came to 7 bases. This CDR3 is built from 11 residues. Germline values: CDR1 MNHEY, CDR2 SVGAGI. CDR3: CATRENTEAFF. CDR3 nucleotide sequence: TGTGCCACCCGGGAGAACACTGAAGCTTTCTTT.

For the CDR3, the DNA is TGTGCCAGCAGCCCTGTCTGGGGCAGCTCCTACGAGCAGTACTTC. Amino acid sequence: CASSPVWGSSYEQYF. The rearrangement joins TRBV6-5 to TRBJ2-7; TRBD1 is a possible D gene (5 bases). From germline, CDR1 is MNHEY and CDR2 SVGAGI. Deletions cut 6 bases from V and 0 bases from J, with 15 bases between. The CDR3 length is 15 residues.

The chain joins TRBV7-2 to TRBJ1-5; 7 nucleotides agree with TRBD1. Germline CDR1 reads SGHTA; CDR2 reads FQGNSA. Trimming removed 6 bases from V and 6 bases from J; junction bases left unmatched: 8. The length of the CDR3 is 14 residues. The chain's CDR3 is CASRSTGHGQPQHF. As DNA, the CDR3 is TGTGCCAGCAGGTCGACAGGGCATGGTCAGCCCCAGCATTTT.

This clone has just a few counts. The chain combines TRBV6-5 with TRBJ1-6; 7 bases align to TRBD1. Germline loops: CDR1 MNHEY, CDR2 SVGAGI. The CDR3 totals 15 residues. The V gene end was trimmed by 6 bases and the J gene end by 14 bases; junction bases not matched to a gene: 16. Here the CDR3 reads CASSPNPTTGQALHF. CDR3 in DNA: TGTGCCAGCAGCCCGAACCCAACGACAGGGCAGGCCCTCCACTTT.

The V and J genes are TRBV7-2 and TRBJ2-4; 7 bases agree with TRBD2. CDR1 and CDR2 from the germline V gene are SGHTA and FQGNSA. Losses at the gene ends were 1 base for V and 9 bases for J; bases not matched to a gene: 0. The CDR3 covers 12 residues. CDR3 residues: CASSLERGIQYF. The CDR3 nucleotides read TGTGCCAGCAGCTTAGAGCGGGGCATTCAGTACTTC.

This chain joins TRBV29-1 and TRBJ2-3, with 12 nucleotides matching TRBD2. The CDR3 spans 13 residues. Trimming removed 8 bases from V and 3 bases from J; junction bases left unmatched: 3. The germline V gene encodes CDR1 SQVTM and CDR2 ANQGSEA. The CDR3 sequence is CSTTSGGTDTQYF. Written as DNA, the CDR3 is TGCAGCACCACTAGCGGGGGGACAGATACGCAGTATTTT.

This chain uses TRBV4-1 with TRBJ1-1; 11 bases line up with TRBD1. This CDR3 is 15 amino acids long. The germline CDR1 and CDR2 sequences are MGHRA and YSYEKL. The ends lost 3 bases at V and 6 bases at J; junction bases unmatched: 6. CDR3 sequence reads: CASSHPGQGGAEAFF. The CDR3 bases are TGCGCCAGCAGCCACCCGGGACAGGGGGGAGCTGAAGCTTTCTTT.

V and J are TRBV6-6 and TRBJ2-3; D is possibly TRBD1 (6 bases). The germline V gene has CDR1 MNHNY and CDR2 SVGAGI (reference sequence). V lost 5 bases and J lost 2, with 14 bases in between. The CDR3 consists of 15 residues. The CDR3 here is CASSPWTEITDTQYF. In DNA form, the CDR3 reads TGTGCCAGCAGTCCCTGGACAGAGATCACAGATACGCAGTATTTT.

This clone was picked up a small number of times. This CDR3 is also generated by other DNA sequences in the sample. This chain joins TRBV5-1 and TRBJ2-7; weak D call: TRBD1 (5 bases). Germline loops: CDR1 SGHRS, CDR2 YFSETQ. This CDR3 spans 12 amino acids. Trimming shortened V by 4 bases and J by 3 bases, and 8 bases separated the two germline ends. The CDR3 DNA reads TGCGCCAGCAGCCCAGACAGCTACGAGCAGTACTTC. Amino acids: CASSPDSYEQYF.

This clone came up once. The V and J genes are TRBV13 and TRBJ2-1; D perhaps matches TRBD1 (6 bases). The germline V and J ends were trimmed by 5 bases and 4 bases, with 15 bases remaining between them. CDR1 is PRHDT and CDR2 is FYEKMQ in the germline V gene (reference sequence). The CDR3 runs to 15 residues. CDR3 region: CASSPDRSRYNEQFF. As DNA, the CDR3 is TGTGCCAGCAGCCCAGACAGGTCAAGATACAATGAGCAGTTCTTC.

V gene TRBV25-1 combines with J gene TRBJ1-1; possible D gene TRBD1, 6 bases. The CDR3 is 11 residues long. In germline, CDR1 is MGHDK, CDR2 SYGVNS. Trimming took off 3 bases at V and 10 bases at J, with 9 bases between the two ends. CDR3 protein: CASSEGAGAFF. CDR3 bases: TGTGCCAGCAGTGAGGGGGCAGGAGCTTTCTTT.

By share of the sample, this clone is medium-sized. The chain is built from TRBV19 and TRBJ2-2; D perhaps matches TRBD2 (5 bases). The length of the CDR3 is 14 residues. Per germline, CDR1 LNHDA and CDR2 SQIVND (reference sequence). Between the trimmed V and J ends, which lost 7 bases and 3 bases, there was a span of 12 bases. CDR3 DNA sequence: TGTGCCAGTAAATGGCTAGCAGACACCGGGGAGCTGTTTTTT. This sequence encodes CASKWLADTGELFF.

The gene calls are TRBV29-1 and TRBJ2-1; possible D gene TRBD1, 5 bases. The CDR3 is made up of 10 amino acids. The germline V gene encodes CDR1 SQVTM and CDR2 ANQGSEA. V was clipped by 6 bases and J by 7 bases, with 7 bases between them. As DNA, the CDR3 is TGCAGCGTAGGACAAAATGAGCAGTTCTTC. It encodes CSVGQNEQFF.

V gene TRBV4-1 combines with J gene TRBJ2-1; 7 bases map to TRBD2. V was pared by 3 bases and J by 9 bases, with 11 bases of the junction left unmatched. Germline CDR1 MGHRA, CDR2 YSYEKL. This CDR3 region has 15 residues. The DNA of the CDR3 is TGCGCCAGCAGCCATGACCCAGCGGGGTACCGTGAGCAGTTCTTC. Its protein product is CASSHDPAGYREQFF.

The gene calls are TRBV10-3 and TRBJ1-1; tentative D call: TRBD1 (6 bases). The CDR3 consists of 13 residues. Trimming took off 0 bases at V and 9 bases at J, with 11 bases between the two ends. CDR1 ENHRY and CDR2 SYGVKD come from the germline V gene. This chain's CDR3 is CAISESRTDKAFF. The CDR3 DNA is TGTGCCATCAGTGAGTCGAGGACAGACAAAGCTTTCTTT.

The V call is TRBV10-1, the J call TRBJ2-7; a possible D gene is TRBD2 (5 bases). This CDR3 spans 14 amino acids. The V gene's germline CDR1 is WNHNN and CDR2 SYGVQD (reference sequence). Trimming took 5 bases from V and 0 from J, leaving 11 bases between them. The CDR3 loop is CASSLGRGSYEQYF. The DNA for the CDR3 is TGCGCCAGCAGTCTGGGGAGAGGCTCCTACGAGCAGTACTTC.

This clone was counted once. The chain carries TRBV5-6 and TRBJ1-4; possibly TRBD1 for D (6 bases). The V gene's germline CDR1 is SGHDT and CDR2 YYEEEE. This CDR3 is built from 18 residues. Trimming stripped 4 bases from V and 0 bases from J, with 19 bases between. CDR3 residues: CASSHFRTVYATNEKLFF. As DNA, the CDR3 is TGTGCCAGCAGCCACTTCCGGACAGTTTATGCAACTAATGAAAAACTGTTTTTT.

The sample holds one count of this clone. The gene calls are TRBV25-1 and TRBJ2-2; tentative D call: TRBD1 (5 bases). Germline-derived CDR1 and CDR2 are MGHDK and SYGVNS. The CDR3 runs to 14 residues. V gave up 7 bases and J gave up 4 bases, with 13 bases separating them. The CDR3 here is CASTQGTITGELFF. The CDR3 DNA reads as TGTGCCAGCACCCAGGGTACGATCACCGGGGAGCTGTTTTTT. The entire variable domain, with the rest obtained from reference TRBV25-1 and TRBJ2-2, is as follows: EADIYQTPRYLVIGTGKKITLECSQTMGHDKMYWYQQDPGMELHLIHYSYGVNSTEKGDLSSESTVSRIRTEHFPLTLESARPSHTSQYLCASTQGTITGELFFGEGSRLTVL.

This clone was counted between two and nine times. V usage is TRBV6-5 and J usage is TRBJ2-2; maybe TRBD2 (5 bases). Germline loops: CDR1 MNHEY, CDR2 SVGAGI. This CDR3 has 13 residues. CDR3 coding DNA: TGTGCAGGAGGAGCTAAGAACACCGGGGAGCTGTTTTTT. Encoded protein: CAGGAKNTGELFF.

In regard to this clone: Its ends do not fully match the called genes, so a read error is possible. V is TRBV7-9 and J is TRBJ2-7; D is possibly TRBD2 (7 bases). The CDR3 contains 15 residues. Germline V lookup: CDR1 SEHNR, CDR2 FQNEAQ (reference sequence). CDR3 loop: CSSSEGGMVTYEQYF. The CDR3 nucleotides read TGTTCCAGCAGCGAGGGGGGGATGGTGACCTACGAGCAGTACTTC.

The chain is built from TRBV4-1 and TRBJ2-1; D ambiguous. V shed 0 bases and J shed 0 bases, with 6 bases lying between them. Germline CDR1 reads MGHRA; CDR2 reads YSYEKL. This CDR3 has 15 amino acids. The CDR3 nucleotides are TGCGCCAGCAGCCAAGATCCCGGCTCCTACAATGAGCAGTTCTTC. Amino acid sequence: CASSQDPGSYNEQFF.

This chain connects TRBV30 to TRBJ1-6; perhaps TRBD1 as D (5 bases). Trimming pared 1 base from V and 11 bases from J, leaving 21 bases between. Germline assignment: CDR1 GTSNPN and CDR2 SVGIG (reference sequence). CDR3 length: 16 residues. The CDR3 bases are TGTGCCTGGAGTGGCCCCCGGGACTTTAGGTTGACACCCCTCCACTTT. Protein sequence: CAWSGPRDFRLTPLHF.

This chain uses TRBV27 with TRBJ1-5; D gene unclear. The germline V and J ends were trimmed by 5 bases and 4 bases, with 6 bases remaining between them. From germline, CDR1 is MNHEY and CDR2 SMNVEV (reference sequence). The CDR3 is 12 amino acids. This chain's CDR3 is CASSPTNQPQHF. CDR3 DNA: TGTGCCAGCAGTCCGACAAATCAGCCCCAGCATTTT.

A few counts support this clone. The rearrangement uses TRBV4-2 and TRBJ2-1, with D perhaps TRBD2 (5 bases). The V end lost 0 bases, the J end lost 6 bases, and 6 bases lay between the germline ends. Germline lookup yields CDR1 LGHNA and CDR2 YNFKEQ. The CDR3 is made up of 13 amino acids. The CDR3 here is CASSQETINEQFF. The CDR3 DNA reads TGTGCCAGCAGCCAAGAGACTATCAATGAGCAGTTCTTC.